Sequencing of this T cell receptor beta chain was carried out in a study of tumor-infiltrating lymphocytes in primary liver carcinoma. The input was 500 ng total RNA; TCR beta cDNA was made from it with a constant-region primer. Nested multiplex PCR, run for three rounds with slightly modified ARM-PCR, yielded TCR beta libraries. Rounds one and two of PCR, each of 10 cycles, were primed with TRBV1-TRBV30 forward primers and a C-beta reverse primer. TCRdb itself ran the multiplex PCR reads through MiXCR, one entry per CDR3 protein. The sample consists of approximately 64,000 distinct CDR3 sequences, 71% of them appearing once. Total RNA and DNA came together from approximately 20-30 mg of bulk tissue without cell sorting. Germline CDR1 reads LNHDA; CDR2 reads SQIVND (reference sequence). CDR3 size: 15 residues. Concerning this clonotype itself: A junction boundary mismatches the germline segment, possibly from a read error.

The sequenced material came from liver tumor tissue from sampling region 4. Subset indicated: tumor region T4, right-lateral pole. The clonotype comes from a man aged 40-50 years with primary liver carcinoma and hepatitis B virus infection. The V call is TRBV19, the J call TRBJ2-7; TRBD2 agrees at 8 bases. DNA for the CDR3: TGTGCCAGTAGTATAGCGGGGGGGCCAGCCGACGAGCAATACTTC. Its protein product is CASSIAGGPADEQYF.